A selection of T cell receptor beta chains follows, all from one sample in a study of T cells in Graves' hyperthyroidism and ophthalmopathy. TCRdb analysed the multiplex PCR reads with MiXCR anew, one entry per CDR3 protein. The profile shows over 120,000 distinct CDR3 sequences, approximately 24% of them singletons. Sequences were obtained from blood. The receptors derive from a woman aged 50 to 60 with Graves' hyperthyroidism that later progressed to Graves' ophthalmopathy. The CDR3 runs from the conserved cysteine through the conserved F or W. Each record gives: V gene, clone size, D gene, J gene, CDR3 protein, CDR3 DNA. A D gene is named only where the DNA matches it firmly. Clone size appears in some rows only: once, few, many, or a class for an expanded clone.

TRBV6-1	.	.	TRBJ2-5	CASSERAGGGPRETQYF	TGTGCCAGCAGTGAAAGAGCGGGTGGAGGGCCGCGAGAGACCCAGTACTTC
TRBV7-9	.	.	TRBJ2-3	CASSLGPDTQYF	TGTGCCAGCAGCTTAGGTCCAGATACGCAGTATTTT
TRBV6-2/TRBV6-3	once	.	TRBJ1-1	CASSYQELNTEAFF	TGTGCCAGCAGTTATCAGGAGTTGAACACTGAAGCTTTCTTT
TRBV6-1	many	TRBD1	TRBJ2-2	CASSEDRGNSNTGELFF	TGTGCCAGCTCGGAGGACAGGGGTAATTCGAACACCGGGGAGCTGTTTTTT
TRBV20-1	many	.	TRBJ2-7	CSASPGFVSYEQYF	TGCAGTGCTAGCCCGGGTTTCGTCTCCTACGAGCAGTACTTC
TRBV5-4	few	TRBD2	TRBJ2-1	CASSLVREEQFF	TGTGCCAGCAGCTTGGTGCGGGAGGAGCAGTTCTTC
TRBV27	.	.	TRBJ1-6	CASSLGRDSPLHF	TGTGCCAGCAGTTTGGGGCGGGATTCACCCCTCCACTTT
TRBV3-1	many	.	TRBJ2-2	CASSQDSPNTGELFF	TGTGCCAGCAGCCAAGATTCACCGAACACCGGGGAGCTGTTTTTT
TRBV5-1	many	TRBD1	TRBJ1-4	CASSANRGSNEKLFF	TGCGCCAGCAGCGCTAACAGGGGGTCTAATGAAAAACTGTTTTTT
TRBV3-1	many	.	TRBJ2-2	CASSRTEERTGELFF	TGTGCCAGCAGTAGGACAGAGGAGAGGACCGGGGAGCTGTTTTTT
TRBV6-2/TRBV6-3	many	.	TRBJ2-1	CASSYSLRNEQFF	TGTGCCAGCAGTTATTCTTTACGAAATGAGCAGTTCTTC
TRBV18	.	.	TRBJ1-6	CASSPKSDSPLHF	TGTGCCAGCTCACCAAAAAGTGATTCACCCCTCCACTTT
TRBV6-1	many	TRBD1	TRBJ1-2	CASSEGQGARGYTF	TGTGCCAGCAGTGAAGGACAGGGGGCTAGAGGCTACACCTTC
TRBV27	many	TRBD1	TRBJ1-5	CASSPSPGQGYQPQHF	TGTGCCAGCAGTCCAAGTCCGGGACAGGGATACCAGCCCCAGCATTTT
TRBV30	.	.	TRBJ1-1	CAWSAKGVTEAFF	TGTGCCTGGAGTGCGAAGGGGGTCACTGAAGCTTTCTTT
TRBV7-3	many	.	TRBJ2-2	CASRPGRETGELFF	TGTGCCAGCAGGCCCGGTCGAGAGACCGGGGAGCTGTTTTTT
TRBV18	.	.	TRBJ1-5	CASSQGWGSNQPQHF	TGTGCCAGCTCACAGGGTTGGGGAAGCAATCAGCCCCAGCATTTT
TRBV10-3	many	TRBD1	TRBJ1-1	CAIRDRATTEAFF	TGTGCCATCAGGGACAGGGCGACCACTGAAGCTTTCTTT
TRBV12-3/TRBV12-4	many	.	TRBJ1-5	CASSPSRGGNQPQHF	TGTGCCAGCAGCCCTTCGCGGGGAGGGAATCAGCCCCAGCATTTT
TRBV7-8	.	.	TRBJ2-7	CASSLAPDTRKYEQYF	TGTGCCAGCAGCTTAGCTCCGGACACCAGAAAGTACGAGCAGTACTTC
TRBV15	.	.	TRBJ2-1	CATSRDKVGEQFF	TGTGCCACCAGCAGAGATAAGGTGGGGGAGCAGTTCTTC
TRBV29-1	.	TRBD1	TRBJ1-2	CSVGDRGNGYTF	TGCAGCGTTGGCGACAGGGGAAACGGCTACACCTTC
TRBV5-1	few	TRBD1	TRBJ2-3	CASSLGTGGADTQYF	TGCGCCAGCAGCTTGGGGACAGGGGGAGCAGATACGCAGTATTTT
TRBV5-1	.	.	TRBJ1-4	CASSLDRPNEKLFF	TGCGCCAGCAGCTTGGACAGACCTAATGAAAAACTGTTTTTT